The clone carrying this T cell receptor (beta chain) was seen ten or more times. The CDR3 is 14 amino acids. The V and J ends lost 6 bases and 5 bases respectively, with 14 bases between them. Building the TCR beta libraries relied on iRepertoire HTBI primers, and CDR3 regions underwent Arm-PCR. A single record per CDR3 protein comes from TCRdb applying MiXCR to the multiplex PCR reads. The sample lists roughly 500,000 distinct CDR3 sequences, about 13% occurring once. These data originate in a study of regulatory T cells in long-lasting Graves disease. Documented time point: newly diagnosed GD, antithyroid drugs for less than 3 months. The authors made the TCR library using RNA they extracted from PBMCs. The same data also went into a second study, on T cells in Graves' hyperthyroidism and ophthalmopathy.

This TCR came from a man between 25 and 39 years old with Graves disease. V gene TRBV12-3 or TRBV12-4 combines with J gene TRBJ1-5; D uncertain. Sequences were derived from peripheral blood mononuclear cells (PBMCs), sampled at new diagnosis, from a patient treated with antithyroid drugs. CDR3 nucleotide sequence: TGTGCCAGCAGAGGTCAGGTACCCGATCAGCCCCAGCATTTT. Protein product: CASRGQVPDQPQHF.